The 5 T cell receptor beta chains listed next were all sequenced from one sample in a study of T cells expressing NK-cell markers. No DNA is given; TCRdb re-called the 5' RACE reads and lists each CDR3 protein once. Recorded for this sample: a few hundred thousand distinct CDR3 sequences. The source material was blood T cells: a sorted CD56 or NKG2C T cell subset, CD4+ or CD8+ T cells, or bulk PBMC T cells (not recorded which). The source of these receptors is a man aged 18-69 years in good health.

The chain recombines TRBV9 with TRBJ1-1; TCRdb gives TRBD1 as the D gene, but with no DNA this cannot be confirmed. CDR3 length: 15 residues. Germline V lookup: CDR1 SGDLS, CDR2 YYNGEE. The CDR3: CASSVGGQMNTEAFF.

The gene calls are TRBV5-1 and TRBJ2-3; TCRdb's assignment of TRBD2 cannot be checked, as there is no DNA. CDR1 and CDR2 (germline): SGHRS, YFSETQ. The CDR3 runs 15 residues. CDR3: CASSLVGTSGDTQYF.

V and J are TRBV18 and TRBJ2-5; the D call from TCRdb, TRBD1, cannot be confirmed without DNA. Germline loops: CDR1 KGHSH, CDR2 LQKENI. The CDR3 has 15 amino acids. The CDR3 is CASSPNKGPQETQYF.

The chain has TRBV18 and TRBJ2-1; no DNA is available, so the TRBD2 call from TCRdb remains unchecked. From germline, CDR1 is KGHSH and CDR2 LQKENI. The CDR3 loop spans 12 amino acids. The CDR3 protein is CASSSGPDGQFF.

V is TRBV6-5 and J is TRBJ1-5; the D gene TCRdb calls, TRBD1, cannot be checked with no DNA. Germline V lookup: CDR1 MNHEY, CDR2 SVGAGI. The CDR3 extends over 14 amino acids. The CDR3 here is CASSYRGAYQPQHF.